The source of this TCR beta chain is a study of blood T cell repertoires in COVID-19 (dated by TCRdb to the early 2020s). Study-level background: Collaborator samples came from the United States, Italy and Spain and covered acute and convalescent phases of COVID-19. The prospective study material was composed of cDNA or gDNA derived from T cells, B-cell-depleted T cells, or PBMCs. Subjects who had been exposed to COVID-19, were actively infected with it, or had recovered from it provided the deeply sampled blood TCRbeta repertoires that made up the dataset. A freely available public database, intended as a resource for researchers studying the immune response to SARS-CoV-2, is where the repertoires were released. Samples came from the ongoing ImmuneRACE study (first 160 participants) plus 1,254 subjects from 6 global collaborators. Nearly every sample came with metadata listing a de-identified subject ID, COVID-19 status, age in years and sex. Where available, HLA class I and class II types were obtained from metadata supplied by the sample provider rather than from assay-based typing.

In the germline V gene (reference sequence), CDR1 corresponds to PRHDT and CDR2 to FYEKMQ. Trimming at the junction amounts to 5 bases on V and 4 bases on J, and the germline ends lie 11 bases apart. The CDR3 numbers 13 residues from cysteine through phenylalanine. CDR3 DNA only is kept here, 39 bases in frame from base 1. Details on this clone: Its antigen is not yet known. Base qualities are not at hand, and no much larger clone is one base apart.

Whole blood was collected in K2EDTA tubes by collaborating institutions according to the institutions' own protocols. For TCRbeta analysis, collaborators shipped samples in one of three forms: frozen whole blood, isolated PBMCs, or DNA extracted from either of those sample types. Summary of the overall study and its limitations: How much clinical and demographic metadata was included differed by source and by participant, and the metadata was provided uncurated.

The immunoSEQ Assay, a bias-controlled multiplex PCR, was used to amplify TCRbeta CDR3 regions from genomic DNA. Processing in the source paper ran as follows. The number of nucleated cells in each sample was estimated by amplification of reference gene primers within the assay. Sequence reads were collapsed and filtered to measure the absolute abundance of every unique TCRbeta CDR3 rearrangement. For each sample, productive Simpson clonality was calculated by taking the square root of Simpson's diversity index across productive rearrangements. In its TCRdb copy, this immuneACCESS table keeps in-frame sequences only and misses some clones. Where compared with another copy, unresolved V genes explain less than half of these, and the others have no known cause. The DNA gave D and trimming, while V, J and clone size come from that table. This sample holds roughly 100,000 clones; more than 80% were observed only once. Around 10% of the sample is in the top ten clones.

The sequence is built from TRBV13 and TRBJ1-1; the D gene is possibly TRBD1, with 5 bases matching. The sequenced sample was peripheral blood. The receptor was derived from a woman in her 70s with acute or convalescent COVID-19. The nucleotide sequence reads TGTGCCAGCAGCCCCCGGACACGCACTGAAGCTTTCTTT. Its protein product is CASSPRTRTEAFF.